This T cell receptor (beta chain) was sequenced during a study of CD8+ T cells in alopecia areata. Study context: Treatment comprised oral tofacitinib, 5 to 10 mg twice daily, in treated patients.

This CDR3 is built from 14 residues. CDR1 is GTSNPN and CDR2 is SVGIG in the germline V gene (reference sequence). V was cut by 2 bases and J by 5 bases, with 12 bases left in between. On this clone: The antigen is unknown.

Following RNA extraction, reverse transcription yielded cDNA that acted as the sequencing template. Assay: immunoSEQ multiplex PCR; the TCRdb copy retains only in-frame clones and omits some. The table lists about 200,000 clones, about three fifths of them singletons. Alopecia areata patients gave lesional scalp punch biopsies and peripheral blood samples. General study results and limits: Especially in alopecia totalis/universalis, lesional scalp showed greater clonality than normal scalp did.

The chain has TRBV30 and TRBJ1-4, with D unresolved. The sequence derives from a human donor with alopecia areata. Specimen: CD4+ T cells sorted from blood, collected at week 0. The CDR3 sequence is CAWSHGQRNEKLFF. The CDR3 DNA reads as TGTGCCTGGAGTCATGGCCAGAGGAATGAAAAACTGTTTTTT.